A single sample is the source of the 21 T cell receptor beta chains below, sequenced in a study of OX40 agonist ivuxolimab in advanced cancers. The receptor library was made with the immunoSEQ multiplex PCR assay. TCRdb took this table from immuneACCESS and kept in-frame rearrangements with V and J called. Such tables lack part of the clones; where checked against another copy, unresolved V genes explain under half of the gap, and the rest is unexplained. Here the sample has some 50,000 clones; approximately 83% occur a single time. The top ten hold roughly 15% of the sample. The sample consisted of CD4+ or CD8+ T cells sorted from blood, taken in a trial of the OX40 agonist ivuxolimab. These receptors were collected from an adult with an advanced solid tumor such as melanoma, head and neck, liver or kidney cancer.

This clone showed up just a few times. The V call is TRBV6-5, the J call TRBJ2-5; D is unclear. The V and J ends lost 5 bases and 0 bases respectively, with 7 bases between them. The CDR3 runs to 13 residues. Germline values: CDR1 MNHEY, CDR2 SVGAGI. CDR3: CASSRANQETQYF. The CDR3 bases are TGTGCCAGCAGTCGAGCCAACCAAGAGACCCAGTACTTC.

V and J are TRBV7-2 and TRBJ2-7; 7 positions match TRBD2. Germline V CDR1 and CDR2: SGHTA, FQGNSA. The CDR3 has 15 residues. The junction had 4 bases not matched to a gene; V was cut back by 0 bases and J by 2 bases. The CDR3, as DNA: TGTGCCAGCAGCTTAGCGCCTAGCGGCCCCTACGAGCAGTACTTC. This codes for CASSLAPSGPYEQYF. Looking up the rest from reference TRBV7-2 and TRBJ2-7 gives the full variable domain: GAGVSQSPSNKVTEKGKDVELRCDPISGHTALYWYRQSLGQGLEFLIYFQGNSAPDKSGLPSDRFSAERTGGSVSTLTIQRTQQEDSAVYLCASSLAPSGPYEQYFGPGTRLTVT.

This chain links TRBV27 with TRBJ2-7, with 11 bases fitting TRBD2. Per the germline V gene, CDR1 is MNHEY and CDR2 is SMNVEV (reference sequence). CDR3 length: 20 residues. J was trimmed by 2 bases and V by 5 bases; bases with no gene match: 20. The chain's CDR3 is CASSPLPIASGRLTAYEQYF. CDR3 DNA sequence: TGTGCCAGCAGTCCCCTACCCATTGCTAGCGGGAGGTTGACCGCCTACGAGCAGTACTTC.

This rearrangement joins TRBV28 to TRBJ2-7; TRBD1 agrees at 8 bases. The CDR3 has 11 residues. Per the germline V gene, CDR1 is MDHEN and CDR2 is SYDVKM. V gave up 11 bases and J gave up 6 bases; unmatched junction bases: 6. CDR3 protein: CAVGQAFEQYF. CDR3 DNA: TGTGCCGTGGGACAGGCCTTCGAGCAGTACTTC.

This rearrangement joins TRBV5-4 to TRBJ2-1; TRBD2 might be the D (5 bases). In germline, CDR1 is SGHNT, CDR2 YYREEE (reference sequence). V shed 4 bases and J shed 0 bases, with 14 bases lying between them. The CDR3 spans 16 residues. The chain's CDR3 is CASSPSASFSYNEQFF. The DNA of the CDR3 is TGTGCCAGCAGCCCTTCGGCTAGCTTCTCCTACAATGAGCAGTTCTTC.

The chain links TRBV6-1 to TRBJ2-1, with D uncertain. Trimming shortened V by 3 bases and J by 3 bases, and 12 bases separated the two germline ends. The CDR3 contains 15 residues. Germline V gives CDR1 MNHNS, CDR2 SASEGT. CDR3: CASSDPLWGYNEQFF. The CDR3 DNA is TGTGCCAGCAGTGACCCCCTATGGGGCTACAATGAGCAGTTCTTC.

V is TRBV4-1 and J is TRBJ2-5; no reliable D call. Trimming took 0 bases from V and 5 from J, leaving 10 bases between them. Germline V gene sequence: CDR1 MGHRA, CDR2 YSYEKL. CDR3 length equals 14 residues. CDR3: CASSQDFSPETQYF. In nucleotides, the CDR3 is TGCGCCAGCAGCCAAGATTTTTCACCGGAGACCCAGTACTTC.

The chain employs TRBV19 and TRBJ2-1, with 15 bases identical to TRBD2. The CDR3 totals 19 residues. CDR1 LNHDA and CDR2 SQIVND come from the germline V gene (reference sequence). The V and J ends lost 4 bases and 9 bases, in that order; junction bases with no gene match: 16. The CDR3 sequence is CASSTVGPAGTSGRFEQFF. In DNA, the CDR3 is TGTGCCAGTAGTACAGTGGGGCCTGCCGGGACTAGCGGGAGGTTTGAGCAGTTCTTC.

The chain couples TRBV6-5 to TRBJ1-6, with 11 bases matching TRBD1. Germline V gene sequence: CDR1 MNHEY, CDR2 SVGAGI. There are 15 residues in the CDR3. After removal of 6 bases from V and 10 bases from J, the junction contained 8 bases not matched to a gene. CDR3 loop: CASSPTGTGGSPLHF. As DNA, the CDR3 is TGTGCCAGCAGCCCGACCGGGACAGGGGGATCACCCCTCCACTTT.

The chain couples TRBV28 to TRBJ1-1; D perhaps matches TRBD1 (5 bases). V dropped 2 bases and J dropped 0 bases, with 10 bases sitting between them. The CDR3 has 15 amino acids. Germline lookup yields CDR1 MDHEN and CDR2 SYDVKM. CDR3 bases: TGTGCCAGCAGTTTAGGGGGACTTATGAACACTGAAGCTTTCTTT. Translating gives CASSLGGLMNTEAFF.

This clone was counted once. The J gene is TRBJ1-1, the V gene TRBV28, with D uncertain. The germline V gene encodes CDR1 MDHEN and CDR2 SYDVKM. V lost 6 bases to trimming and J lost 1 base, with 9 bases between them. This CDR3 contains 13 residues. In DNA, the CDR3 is TGTGCCAGCAGGGCTCCCGAGAACACTGAAGCTTTCTTT. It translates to CASRAPENTEAFF.

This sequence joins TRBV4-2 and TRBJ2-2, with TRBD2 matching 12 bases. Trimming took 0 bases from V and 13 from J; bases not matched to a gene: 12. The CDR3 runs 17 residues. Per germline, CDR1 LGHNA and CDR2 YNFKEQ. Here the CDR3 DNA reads TGTGCCAGCAGCCAAGATCAAAGACTAGCGGGAGTGGAGGGGCTGTTTTTT. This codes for CASSQDQRLAGVEGLFF.

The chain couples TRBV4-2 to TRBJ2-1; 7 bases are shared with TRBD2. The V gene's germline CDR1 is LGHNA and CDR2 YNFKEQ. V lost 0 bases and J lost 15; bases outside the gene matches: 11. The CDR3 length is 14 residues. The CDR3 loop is CASSQDNMGREWFF. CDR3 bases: TGTGCCAGCAGCCAAGATAACATGGGGCGGGAGTGGTTCTTC.

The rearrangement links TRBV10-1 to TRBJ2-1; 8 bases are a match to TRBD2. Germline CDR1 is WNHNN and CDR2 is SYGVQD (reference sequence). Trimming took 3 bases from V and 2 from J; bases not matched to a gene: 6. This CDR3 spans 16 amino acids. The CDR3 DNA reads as TGCGCCAGCAGTGAATCGGCGGGACTAGCCTACAATGAGCAGTTCTTC. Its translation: CASSESAGLAYNEQFF.

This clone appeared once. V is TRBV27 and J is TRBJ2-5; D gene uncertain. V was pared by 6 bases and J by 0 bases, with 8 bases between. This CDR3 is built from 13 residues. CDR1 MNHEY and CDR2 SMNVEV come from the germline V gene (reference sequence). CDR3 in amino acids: CASRENYQETQYF. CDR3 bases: TGTGCCAGCAGGGAAAACTACCAAGAGACCCAGTACTTC.

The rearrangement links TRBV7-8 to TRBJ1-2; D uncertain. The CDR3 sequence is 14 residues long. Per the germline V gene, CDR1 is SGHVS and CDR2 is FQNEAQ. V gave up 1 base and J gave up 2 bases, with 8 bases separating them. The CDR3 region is CASSLDVGNYGYTF. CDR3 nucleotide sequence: TGTGCCAGCAGCTTAGATGTAGGGAACTATGGCTACACCTTC.

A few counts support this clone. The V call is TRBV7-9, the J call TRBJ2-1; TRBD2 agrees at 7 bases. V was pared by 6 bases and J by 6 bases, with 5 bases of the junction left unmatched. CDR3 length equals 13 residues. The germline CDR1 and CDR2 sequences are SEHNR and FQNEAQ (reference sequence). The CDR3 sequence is CASRGLAGNEQFF. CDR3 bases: TGTGCCAGCAGAGGGTTAGCGGGCAATGAGCAGTTCTTC.

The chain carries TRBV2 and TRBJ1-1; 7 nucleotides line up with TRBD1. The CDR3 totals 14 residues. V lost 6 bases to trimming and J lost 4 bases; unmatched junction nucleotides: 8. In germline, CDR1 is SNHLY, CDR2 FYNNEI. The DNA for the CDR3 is TGTGCCAGCAGGATACAGGGGATAGGCACTGAAGCTTTCTTT. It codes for CASRIQGIGTEAFF.

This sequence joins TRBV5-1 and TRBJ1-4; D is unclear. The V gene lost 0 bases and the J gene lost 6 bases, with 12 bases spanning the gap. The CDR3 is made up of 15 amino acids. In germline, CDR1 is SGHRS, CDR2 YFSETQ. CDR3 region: CASSLATGRDEKLFF. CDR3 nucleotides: TGCGCCAGCAGCTTGGCCACTGGGCGGGATGAAAAACTGTTTTTT.

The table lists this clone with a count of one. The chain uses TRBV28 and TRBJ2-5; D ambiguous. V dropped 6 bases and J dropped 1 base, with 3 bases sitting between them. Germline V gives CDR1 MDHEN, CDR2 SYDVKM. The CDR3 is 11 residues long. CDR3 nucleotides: TGTGCCAGCAGGTCCCAAGAGACCCAGTACTTC. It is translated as CASRSQETQYF.

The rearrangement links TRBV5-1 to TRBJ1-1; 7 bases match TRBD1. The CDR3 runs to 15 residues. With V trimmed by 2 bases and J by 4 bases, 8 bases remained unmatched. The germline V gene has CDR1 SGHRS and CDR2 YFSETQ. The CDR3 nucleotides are TGCGCCAGCAGCTTCTCAGGGGGTAGCGGCACTGAAGCTTTCTTT. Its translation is CASSFSGGSGTEAFF.